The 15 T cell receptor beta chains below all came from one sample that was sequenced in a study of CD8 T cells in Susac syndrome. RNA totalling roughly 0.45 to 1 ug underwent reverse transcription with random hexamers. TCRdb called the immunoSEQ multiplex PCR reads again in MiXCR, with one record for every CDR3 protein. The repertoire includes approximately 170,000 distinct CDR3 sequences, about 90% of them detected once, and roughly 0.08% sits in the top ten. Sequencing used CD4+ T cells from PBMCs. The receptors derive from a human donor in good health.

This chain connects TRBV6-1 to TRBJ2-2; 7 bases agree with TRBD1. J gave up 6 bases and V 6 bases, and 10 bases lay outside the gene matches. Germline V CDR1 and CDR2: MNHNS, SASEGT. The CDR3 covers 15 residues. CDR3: CASSNRGREPGELFF. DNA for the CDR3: TGTGCCAGCAGCAACAGGGGTAGAGAACCCGGGGAGCTGTTTTTT.

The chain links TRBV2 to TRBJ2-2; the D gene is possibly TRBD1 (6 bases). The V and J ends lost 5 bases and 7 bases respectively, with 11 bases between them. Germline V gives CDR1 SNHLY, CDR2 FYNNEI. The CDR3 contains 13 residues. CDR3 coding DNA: TGTGCCAGCAGTCAACAGGGTAACGGGGAGCTGTTTTTT. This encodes CASSQQGNGELFF.

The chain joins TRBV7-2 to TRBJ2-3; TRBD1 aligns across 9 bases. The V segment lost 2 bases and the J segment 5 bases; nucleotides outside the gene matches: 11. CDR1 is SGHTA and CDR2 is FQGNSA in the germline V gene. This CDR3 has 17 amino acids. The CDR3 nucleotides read TGTGCCAGCAGCTTATACCCACCGGGACAGGGAATAGATACGCAGTATTTT. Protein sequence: CASSLYPPGQGIDTQYF. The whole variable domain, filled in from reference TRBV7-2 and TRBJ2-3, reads GAGVSQSPSNKVTEKGKDVELRCDPISGHTALYWYRQSLGQGLEFLIYFQGNSAPDKSGLPSDRFSAERTGGSVSTLTIQRTQQEDSAVYLCASSLYPPGQGIDTQYFGPGTRLTVL.

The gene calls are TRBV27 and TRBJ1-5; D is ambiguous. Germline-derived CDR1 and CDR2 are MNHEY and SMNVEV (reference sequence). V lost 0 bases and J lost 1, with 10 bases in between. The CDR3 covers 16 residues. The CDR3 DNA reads TGTGCCAGCAGTTTATCTCGTGGGTCCAGCAATCAGCCCCAGCATTTT. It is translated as CASSLSRGSSNQPQHF.

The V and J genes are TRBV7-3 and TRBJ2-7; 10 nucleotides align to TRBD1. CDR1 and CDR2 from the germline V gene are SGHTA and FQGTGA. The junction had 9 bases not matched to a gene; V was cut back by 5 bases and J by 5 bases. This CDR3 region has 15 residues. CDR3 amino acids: CASSPDRGPRNEQYF. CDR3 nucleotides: TGTGCCAGCAGCCCAGACAGGGGGCCGAGGAACGAGCAGTACTTC. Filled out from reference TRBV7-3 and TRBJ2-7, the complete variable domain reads GAGVSQTPSNKVTEKGKYVELRCDPISGHTALYWYRQSLGQGPEFLIYFQGTGAADDSGLPNDRFFAVRPEGSVSTLKIQRTERGDSAVYLCASSPDRGPRNEQYFGPGTRLTVT.

CDR3 sequence (DNA): TGTGCCAGCGCCGAGGGCAGCCCCTCTGGGGCCAACGTCCTGACTTTC. Encoded protein: CASAEGSPSGANVLTF. The rearrangement links TRBV5-4 to TRBJ2-6; a weak D match, TRBD2 (5 bases). Trimming shortened V by 7 bases and J by 0 bases, and 14 bases separated the two germline ends. The CDR3 has 16 amino acids. Germline loops: CDR1 SGHNT, CDR2 YYREEE (reference sequence).

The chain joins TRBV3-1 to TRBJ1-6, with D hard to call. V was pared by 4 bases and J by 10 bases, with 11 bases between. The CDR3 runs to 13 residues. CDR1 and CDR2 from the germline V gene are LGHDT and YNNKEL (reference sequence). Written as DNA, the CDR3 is TGTGCCAGCAGCCCCGGAAAGCTATCACCCCTCCACTTT. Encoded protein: CASSPGKLSPLHF.

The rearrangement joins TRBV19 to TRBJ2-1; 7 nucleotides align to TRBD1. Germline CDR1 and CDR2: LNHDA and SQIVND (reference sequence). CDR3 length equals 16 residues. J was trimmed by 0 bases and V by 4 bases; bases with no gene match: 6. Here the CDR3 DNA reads TGTGCCAGTAGTACCGACAGGGACCCCTCCTACAATGAGCAGTTCTTC. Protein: CASSTDRDPSYNEQFF. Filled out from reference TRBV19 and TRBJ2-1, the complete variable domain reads DGGITQSPKYLFRKEGQNVTLSCEQNLNHDAMYWYRQDPGQGLRLIYYSQIVNDFQKGDIAEGYSVSREKKESFPLTVTSAQKNPTAFYLCASSTDRDPSYNEQFFGPGTRLTVL.

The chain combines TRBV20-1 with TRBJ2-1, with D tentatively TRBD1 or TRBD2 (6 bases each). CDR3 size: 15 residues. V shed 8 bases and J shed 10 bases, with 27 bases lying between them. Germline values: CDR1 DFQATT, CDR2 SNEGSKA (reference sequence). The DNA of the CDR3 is TGCAGTTCCTCCGGACCTTTCCGCTCCGGGGGCGAGCAGTTCTTC. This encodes CSSSGPFRSGGEQFF.

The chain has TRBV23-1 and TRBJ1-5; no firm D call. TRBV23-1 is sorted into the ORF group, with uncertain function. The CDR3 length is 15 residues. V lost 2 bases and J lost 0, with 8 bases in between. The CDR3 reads CASSQNKLSNQPQHF. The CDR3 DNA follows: TGCGCCAGCAGTCAAAACAAGCTTAGCAATCAGCCCCAGCATTTT.

CDR3 DNA sequence: TGTGCCAGCAGTTTACGTGGGTCCAAAAACATTCAGTACTTC. Translation: CASSLRGSKNIQYF. The rearrangement joins TRBV12-3 or TRBV12-4 to TRBJ2-4; D remains ambiguous. V lost 2 bases and J lost 2, with 7 bases in between. This CDR3 is built from 14 residues.

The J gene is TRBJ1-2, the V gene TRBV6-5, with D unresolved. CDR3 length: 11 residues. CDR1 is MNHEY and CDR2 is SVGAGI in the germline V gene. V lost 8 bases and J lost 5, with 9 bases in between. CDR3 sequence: CASGDWYGYTF. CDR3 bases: TGTGCCAGCGGGGATTGGTATGGCTACACCTTC.

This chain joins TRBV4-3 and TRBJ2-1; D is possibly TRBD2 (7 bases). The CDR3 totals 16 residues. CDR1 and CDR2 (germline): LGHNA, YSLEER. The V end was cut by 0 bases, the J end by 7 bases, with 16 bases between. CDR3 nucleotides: TGCGCCAGCAGCCAAGAAGGGGGGGCCCTTGGGAATGAGCAGTTCTTC. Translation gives CASSQEGGALGNEQFF.

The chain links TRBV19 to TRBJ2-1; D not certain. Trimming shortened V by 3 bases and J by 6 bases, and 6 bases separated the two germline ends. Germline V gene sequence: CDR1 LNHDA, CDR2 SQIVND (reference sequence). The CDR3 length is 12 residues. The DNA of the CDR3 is TGTGCCAGTAGTATTCAAGTCAATGAGCAGTTCTTC. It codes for CASSIQVNEQFF.

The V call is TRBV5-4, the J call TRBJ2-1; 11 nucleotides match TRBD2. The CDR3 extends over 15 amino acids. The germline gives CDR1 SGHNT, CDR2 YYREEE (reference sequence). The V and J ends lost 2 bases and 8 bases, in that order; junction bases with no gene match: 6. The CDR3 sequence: CASSFALAGGDEQFF. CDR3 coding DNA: TGTGCCAGCAGCTTCGCCCTAGCGGGAGGCGATGAGCAGTTCTTC.